This record looks at one T cell receptor beta chain sequence and its context. The antigen remains unidentified. The source of the sample is a study of OX40 agonist ivuxolimab in advanced cancers. The overall study: Dosing consisted of intravenous ivuxolimab at 0.01 to 10 mg/kg every 2 weeks. Patients achieving partial responses numbered three: one hepatocellular carcinoma case and two cutaneous melanoma cases. Study findings and constraints: Clonal expansion by week 6 occurred in CD4+ and CD8+ blood T cells (at 0.1 to 3.0 mg/kg).

The CDR3 has 13 residues. The germline CDR1 and CDR2 sequences are MNHEY and SVGAGI. Trimming shortened V by 6 bases and J by 6 bases, and 12 bases separated the two germline ends. Sequenced by immunoSEQ multiplex PCR; TCRdb stores in-frame clones only, minus some. This table holds around 38,000 clones, about 86% found once. This chain links TRBV6-5 with TRBJ2-4; D might be TRBD1 (6 bases). The sequence was obtained from an adult with an advanced solid tumor such as melanoma, head and neck, liver or kidney cancer. Sequencing was performed on CD4+ or CD8+ T cells sorted from blood, taken in a trial of the OX40 agonist ivuxolimab. The CDR3 is CASRAGERNIQYF. DNA for the CDR3: TGTGCCAGCAGGGCAGGGGAGCGAAACATTCAGTACTTC.